These 31 T cell receptor beta chains originate from one sample sequenced in a study of shared clonotypes between healthy human individuals. Measured with immunoSEQ multiplex PCR; TCRdb has only the in-frame clones, and not every one. This table has some 1.5 million clones, more than 95% appearing once. Sequenced input: naive CD4+ T cells sorted from blood. Subset noted: CD45RA+ positively selected. All receptors derive from a man younger than 45 in good health.

This chain links TRBV10-2 with TRBJ2-2; D gene ambiguous. In germline, CDR1 is WSHSY, CDR2 SAAADI. Trimming pared 6 bases from V and 0 bases from J, leaving 8 bases between. The CDR3 spans 14 residues. The CDR3 spells CASREQTNTGELFF. CDR3 DNA: TGCGCCAGCAGGGAGCAAACGAACACCGGGGAGCTGTTTTTT.

This chain links TRBV7-9 with TRBJ1-4; D not resolved. The CDR3 covers 15 residues. Germline V lookup: CDR1 SEHNR, CDR2 FQNEAQ (reference sequence). The ends were cut back, 3 bases at V and 4 bases at J, with 12 bases in the middle. DNA for the CDR3: TGTGCCAGCAGCTTTGCCGGTTTCGGTAATGAAAAACTGTTTTTT. Translation: CASSFAGFGNEKLFF.

CDR3 coding DNA: TGTGCCAGCAGCTTGGGACAGGGAATGGGCTACACCTTC. This codes for CASSLGQGMGYTF. The V gene is TRBV5-4, the J gene TRBJ1-2; 7 bases are a match to TRBD1. This CDR3 region has 13 residues. CDR1 is SGHNT and CDR2 is YYREEE in the germline V gene (reference sequence). Losses at the gene ends were 0 bases for V and 8 bases for J; bases not matched to a gene: 4.

J is TRBJ2-1 and V is TRBV6-1; 8 positions agree with TRBD2. V gave up 7 bases and J gave up 6 bases; unmatched junction bases: 2. From germline, CDR1 is MNHNS and CDR2 SASEGT. The CDR3 consists of 12 residues. CDR3 in amino acids: CASTGGINEQFF. CDR3 coding DNA: TGTGCCAGCACGGGAGGGATCAATGAGCAGTTCTTC.

This clone was picked up one time. This chain links TRBV7-9 with TRBJ2-2; D is possibly TRBD2 (5 bases). This CDR3 has 17 amino acids. V lost 1 base to trimming and J lost 5 bases, with 17 bases between them. CDR1 is SEHNR and CDR2 is FQNEAQ in the germline V gene (reference sequence). The CDR3 coding sequence is TGTGCCAGCAGCTTAGGTTTTGGAGGCGGAGAGACCGGGGAGCTGTTTTTT. This translates into CASSLGFGGGETGELFF.

The chain links TRBV29-1 to TRBJ2-7, with D maybe TRBD2 (6 bases). V was clipped by 4 bases and J by 4 bases, with 14 bases between them. The CDR3 loop spans 13 amino acids. Germline loops: CDR1 SQVTM, CDR2 ANQGSEA. CDR3 nucleotides: TGCAGCGTTGTGGGGCGGGGAGGTTACGAGCAGTACTTC. Its protein is CSVVGRGGYEQYF.

The CDR3 DNA reads TGTGCCAGCAGTCTGGACAGTTCTAACTATGGCTACACCTTC. Protein sequence: CASSLDSSNYGYTF. The genes are TRBV28 and TRBJ1-2; perhaps TRBD1 as D (6 bases). V lost 5 bases and J lost 0, with 10 bases in between. The CDR3 is 14 residues long. Germline V gene sequence: CDR1 MDHEN, CDR2 SYDVKM.

The chain carries TRBV7-2 and TRBJ2-7; TRBD2 matches 10 bases. Trimming at V came to 2 bases and at J to 1 base, leaving 11 bases not matched to a gene. The CDR3 loop spans 18 amino acids. Germline V gene data show CDR1 as SGHTA and CDR2 as FQGNSA. This CDR3 reads CASSLLAGGSLGSYEQYF. The DNA of the CDR3 is TGTGCCAGCAGCTTATTAGCGGGAGGATCCCTCGGGTCCTACGAGCAGTACTTC.

This clone has only a few counts. The J gene is TRBJ2-6, the V gene TRBV9; D gene ambiguous. The germline V and J ends were trimmed by 3 bases and 1 base, with 8 bases remaining between them. This CDR3 has 15 residues. Per germline, CDR1 SGDLS and CDR2 YYNGEE. CDR3 coding DNA: TGTGCCAGCAGCGGCCAGAATTCTGGGGCCAACGTCCTGACTTTC. Protein: CASSGQNSGANVLTF. Variable domain in full (rest from reference TRBV9 and TRBJ2-6): DSGVTQTPKHLITATGQRVTLRCSPRSGDLSVYWYQQSLDQGLQFLIQYYNGEERAKGNILERFSAQQFPDLHSELNLSSLELGDSALYFCASSGQNSGANVLTFGAGSRLTVL.

The genes are TRBV28 and TRBJ2-7; 10 bases align to TRBD1. The junction had 6 bases not matched to a gene; V was cut back by 5 bases and J by 2 bases. The CDR3 sequence is 15 residues long. Germline V gives CDR1 MDHEN, CDR2 SYDVKM. For the CDR3, the DNA is TGTGCCAGCAGTCGACCGGGACAGGGGACCTACGAGCAGTACTTC. Its protein is CASSRPGQGTYEQYF.

The chain uses TRBV11-2 and TRBJ2-7; 7 nucleotides align to TRBD2. The CDR3 sequence is 14 residues long. The germline V gene encodes CDR1 SGHAT and CDR2 FQNNGV. V lost 0 bases and J lost 2; bases outside the gene matches: 1. This chain's CDR3 is CASSLDTSAYEQYF. Written as DNA, the CDR3 is TGTGCCAGCAGCTTAGATACTAGCGCCTACGAGCAGTACTTC.

J is TRBJ2-7 and V is TRBV10-3, with 11 bases identical to TRBD2. The V segment lost 3 bases and the J segment 3 bases; nucleotides outside the gene matches: 22. Germline V lookup: CDR1 ENHRY, CDR2 SYGVKD. This CDR3 has 21 amino acids. The CDR3 loop reads CAISDGSGRNPSGRSHYEQYF. CDR3 in DNA: TGTGCCATCAGTGACGGTTCGGGCCGGAACCCTAGCGGGAGGAGCCACTACGAGCAGTACTTC.

The V and J genes are TRBV7-8 and TRBJ2-7; 9 bases fit TRBD2. This CDR3 has 15 residues. Germline CDR1 SGHVS, CDR2 FQNEAQ. With V trimmed by 3 bases and J by 4 bases, 7 bases remained unmatched. CDR3 sequence (DNA): TGTGCCAGCAGCTTTCTGGCGGGAGGGCCATACGAGCAGTACTTC. It codes for CASSFLAGGPYEQYF.

The rearrangement links TRBV6-1 to TRBJ2-7; D ambiguous. CDR1 and CDR2 (germline): MNHNS, SASEGT. Trimming took 4 bases from V and 1 from J, leaving 11 bases between them. The CDR3 covers 14 residues. The CDR3 protein is CASSVPGGSYEQYF. In nucleotides, the CDR3 is TGTGCCAGCAGTGTTCCCGGCGGATCCTACGAGCAGTACTTC.

The CDR3 nucleotides read TGTGCCAGCAGCGTAGATGCGGGGACAAGTGGCTACACCTTC. Its translation is CASSVDAGTSGYTF. V and J are TRBV9 and TRBJ1-2; tentative D call: TRBD1 (6 bases). Germline V gene sequence: CDR1 SGDLS, CDR2 YYNGEE. The CDR3 contains 14 residues. Trimming cost V 0 bases and J 7 bases, with 13 bases left between them.

The chain is built from TRBV18 and TRBJ1-3; D unclear. Between the trimmed V and J ends, which lost 1 base and 2 bases, there was a span of 9 bases. Germline-derived CDR1 and CDR2 are KGHSH and LQKENI. The CDR3 covers 15 residues. The CDR3 protein is CASSPRRAAGNTIYF. CDR3 DNA: TGTGCCAGCTCACCACGGAGGGCGGCTGGAAACACCATATATTTT. Looking up the rest from reference TRBV18 and TRBJ1-3 gives the full variable domain: NAGVMQNPRHLVRRRGQEARLRCSPMKGHSHVYWYRQLPEEGLKFMVYLQKENIIDESGMPKERFSAEFPKEGPSILRIQQVVRGDSAAYFCASSPRRAAGNTIYFGEGSWLTVV.

CDR3 sequence (DNA): TGTGCCGCTCGGGACAGGGATTCTTTGGGACAGCCCCAGCATTTT. It specifies CAARDRDSLGQPQHF. The rearrangement links TRBV6-1 to TRBJ1-5, with 9 bases identical to TRBD1. Germline CDR1 is MNHNS and CDR2 is SASEGT. The V and J ends lost 11 bases and 7 bases, in that order; junction bases with no gene match: 15. The CDR3 spans 15 residues.

The chain uses TRBV5-1 and TRBJ2-7; D is perhaps TRBD2 (7 bases). The V and J ends lost 4 bases and 4 bases respectively, with 15 bases between them. The CDR3 runs to 14 residues. The germline gives CDR1 SGHRS, CDR2 YFSETQ. The CDR3 protein is CASSRGAGVYEQYF. DNA of the CDR3: TGCGCCAGCAGCCGGGGGGCGGGAGTATACGAGCAGTACTTC.

The V and J genes are TRBV7-2 and TRBJ2-5; D is ambiguous. Trimming took off 3 bases at V and 3 bases at J, with 11 bases between the two ends. Germline V gene sequence: CDR1 SGHTA, CDR2 FQGNSA. CDR3 length: 14 residues. As DNA, the CDR3 is TGTGCCAGCAGCTTTGGCAGGCCCGAAGAGACCCAGTACTTC. This encodes CASSFGRPEETQYF.

In this sample, this clone turned up once. This chain's CDR3 is CASSGYHTGELFF. The DNA of the CDR3 is TGTGCCAGCAGTGGCTACCACACCGGGGAGCTGTTTTTT. This chain links TRBV2 with TRBJ2-2; D is undetermined. CDR1 and CDR2 (germline): SNHLY, FYNNEI. CDR3 size: 13 residues. V was shortened by 4 bases and J by 3 bases, with 6 bases between the two germline ends.

V gene TRBV18 combines with J gene TRBJ1-3; D might be TRBD1 (5 bases). V lost 0 bases to trimming and J lost 0 bases, with 9 bases between them. This CDR3 has 16 amino acids. CDR1 is KGHSH and CDR2 is LQKENI in the germline V gene. The CDR3 is CASSPPGRFSGNTIYF. The CDR3 bases are TGTGCCAGCTCACCACCGGGACGGTTCTCTGGAAACACCATATATTTT.

The rearrangement links TRBV29-1 to TRBJ2-2; D perhaps matches TRBD2 (6 bases). V was trimmed by 4 bases and J by 5 bases, leaving 14 bases between them. Germline CDR1 is SQVTM and CDR2 is ANQGSEA. This CDR3 contains 14 residues. CDR3 coding DNA: TGCAGCGTTGGGAGGGGCGTCGGGACCGGGGAGCTGTTTTTT. Translated, it gives CSVGRGVGTGELFF.

The chain recombines TRBV29-1 with TRBJ2-7, with D unresolved. The CDR3 has 13 amino acids. The V and J ends lost 6 bases and 3 bases respectively, with 15 bases between them. From germline, CDR1 is SQVTM and CDR2 ANQGSEA. The CDR3 coding sequence is TGCAGCGTCCGGCCAGGCCTCAACTACGAGCAGTACTTC. This gives the protein CSVRPGLNYEQYF.

The V call is TRBV19, the J call TRBJ1-4; D unresolved. The CDR3 length is 15 residues. CDR1 and CDR2 (germline): LNHDA, SQIVND (reference sequence). Trimming shortened V by 3 bases and J by 8 bases, and 16 bases separated the two germline ends. CDR3 nucleotide sequence: TGTGCCAGTAGTATTGGCAGGTTGGTCCCCGAAAAACTGTTTTTT. Translation gives CASSIGRLVPEKLFF.

The chain links TRBV19 to TRBJ1-5; the D is unclear. This CDR3 comprises 14 residues. Trimming removed 7 bases from V and 1 base from J, with 11 bases in between. CDR1 and CDR2 from the germline V gene are LNHDA and SQIVND (reference sequence). The CDR3 sequence: CASNMVMSNQPQHF. CDR3 DNA sequence: TGTGCCAGTAACATGGTGATGAGCAATCAGCCCCAGCATTTT. The full variable domain, rest sourced from reference TRBV19 and TRBJ1-5, is DGGITQSPKYLFRKEGQNVTLSCEQNLNHDAMYWYRQDPGQGLRLIYYSQIVNDFQKGDIAEGYSVSREKKESFPLTVTSAQKNPTAFYLCASNMVMSNQPQHFGDGTRLSIL.

Note on this clone: Other nucleotide sequences from this sample produce the same CDR3. The chain has TRBV5-1 and TRBJ2-3, with TRBD2 as a possible D gene (6 bases). Trimming cost V 4 bases and J 0 bases, with 9 bases left between them. CDR1 and CDR2 (germline): SGHRS, YFSETQ. The CDR3 extends over 14 amino acids. The CDR3 DNA sequence: TGCGCCAGCAGCCGGGACTCCAGCACAGATACGCAGTATTTT. It is translated as CASSRDSSTDTQYF.

This CDR3 reads CASSGNFRDRVGEKLFF. As DNA, the CDR3 is TGTGCCAGCAGCGGTAATTTCCGGGACAGGGTTGGAGAAAAACTGTTTTTT. The chain joins TRBV5-6 to TRBJ1-4; 9 bases are shared with TRBD1. Germline CDR1 reads SGHDT; CDR2 reads YYEEEE. The junction had 15 bases not matched to a gene; V was cut back by 4 bases and J by 8 bases. This CDR3 contains 17 residues.

V gene TRBV5-4 combines with J gene TRBJ1-1, with D possibly matching TRBD1 (6 bases). This CDR3 is built from 16 residues. CDR1 and CDR2 from the germline V gene are SGHNT and YYREEE (reference sequence). The V end was cut by 5 bases, the J end by 6 bases, with 23 bases between. The CDR3 sequence: CASRPTGTLSGSEAFF. For the CDR3, the DNA is TGTGCCAGCAGGCCCACCGGGACACTTTCTGGGTCTGAAGCTTTCTTT. Variable domain in full (rest from reference TRBV5-4 and TRBJ1-1): ETGVTQSPTHLIKTRGQQVTLRCSSQSGHNTVSWYQQALGQGPQFIFQYYREEENGRGNFPPRFSGLQFPNYSSELNVNALELDDSALYLCASRPTGTLSGSEAFFGQGTRLTVV.

V gene TRBV19 combines with J gene TRBJ1-2; D is uncertain. Germline V gives CDR1 LNHDA, CDR2 SQIVND (reference sequence). The CDR3 contains 15 residues. Trimming shortened V by 3 bases and J by 2 bases, and 13 bases separated the two germline ends. CDR3 bases: TGTGCCAGTAGTATGCGGGCAGCTCCGAACTATGGCTACACCTTC. Translation gives CASSMRAAPNYGYTF.

The genes are TRBV7-2 and TRBJ2-7; the D is unclear. Trimming stripped 1 base from V and 0 bases from J, with 13 bases between. The CDR3 totals 16 residues. Per germline, CDR1 SGHTA and CDR2 FQGNSA. The CDR3, as DNA: TGTGCCAGCAGCTTAGTGGTCGAGACTCTCTCCTACGAGCAGTACTTC. Protein sequence: CASSLVVETLSYEQYF. Full variable domain (outside the CDR3, taken from reference TRBV7-2 and TRBJ2-7): GAGVSQSPSNKVTEKGKDVELRCDPISGHTALYWYRQSLGQGLEFLIYFQGNSAPDKSGLPSDRFSAERTGGSVSTLTIQRTQQEDSAVYLCASSLVVETLSYEQYFGPGTRLTVT.

The chain recombines TRBV21-1 with TRBJ2-1; the D call of TRBD2 is as the table states it, not checked on the DNA. TRBV21-1 is an annotated pseudogene. This CDR3 is 17 amino acids long. The CDR3 DNA follows: TGTGCCAGCAGCAAATGTCTAGCGGGAGGGCGGTACAATGAGCAGTTCTTC. It yields the protein CASSKCLAGGRYNEQFF.